The 14 T cell receptor beta chains below come from one sample, sequenced in a study of blood T cell repertoires in COVID-19. The assay was immunoSEQ multiplex PCR, and TCRdb's table has in-frame clones only and misses some. The profile shows 120,000 to 150,000 clones, less than 85% of them singletons. Sequencing was carried out using peripheral blood. These receptors all stem from a human donor in a cohort sampled during active COVID-19.

The genes are TRBV6-2 or TRBV6-3 and TRBJ2-1; TRBD2 aligns across 9 bases. The CDR3 is 18 amino acids. V lost 4 bases to trimming and J lost 5 bases; unmatched junction nucleotides: 15. CDR1 and CDR2 from the germline V gene are MNHEY and SVGEGT. CDR3: CASSSRKFGLASNNEQFF. In DNA form, the CDR3 reads TGTGCCAGCAGTTCCCGAAAATTTGGACTAGCGTCTAACAATGAGCAGTTCTTC.

The CDR3 bases are TGTGCCAGCAGTTTATATCGGGAAGGTGAAGCTTTCTTT. This codes for CASSLYREGEAFF. The V call is TRBV27, the J call TRBJ1-1; D unclear. Trimming stripped 1 base from V and 7 bases from J, with 10 bases between. Germline V lookup: CDR1 MNHEY, CDR2 SMNVEV (reference sequence). The CDR3 sequence is 13 residues long.

The chain recombines TRBV3-1 (or the pseudogene TRBV3-2) with TRBJ2-5; TRBD2 aligns across 8 bases. CDR1 is LGHDT and CDR2 is YNNKEL in the germline V gene (reference sequence). CDR3 length: 12 residues. Trimming at V came to 3 bases and at J to 7 bases, leaving 1 base not matched to a gene. DNA of the CDR3: TGTGCCAGCAGCCAGGGACTAGGGACCCAGTACTTC. This codes for CASSQGLGTQYF.

This chain uses TRBV2 with TRBJ2-7; D might be TRBD2 (6 bases). The CDR3 length is 13 residues. The V end lost 7 bases, the J end lost 3 bases, and 13 bases lay between the germline ends. Germline V gene lookup returns CDR1 SNHLY and CDR2 FYNNEI. This chain's CDR3 is CASNADGSYEQYF. The CDR3 DNA is TGTGCCAGCAATGCTGACGGGAGCTACGAGCAGTACTTC.

The J gene is TRBJ1-6, the V gene TRBV7-8; no definite D call. V dropped 2 bases and J dropped 7 bases, with 6 bases sitting between them. Germline-derived CDR1 and CDR2 are SGHVS and FQNEAQ. The CDR3 runs 13 residues. DNA of the CDR3: TGTGCCAGCAGCTTATCCCTAAATTCACCCCTCCACTTT. The encoded protein is CASSLSLNSPLHF.

The chain joins TRBV7-2 to TRBJ2-7, with D possibly matching TRBD1 (6 bases). The V gene lost 4 bases and the J gene lost 2 bases, with 15 bases spanning the gap. CDR1 SGHTA and CDR2 FQGNSA come from the germline V gene. The CDR3 contains 15 residues. The CDR3 DNA reads TGTGCCAGCAGCTATGGACAGCGTGGAGCCTACGAGCAGTACTTC. This encodes CASSYGQRGAYEQYF.

The V call is TRBV7-8, the J call TRBJ2-3; D might be TRBD1 (6 bases). Germline V gene sequence: CDR1 SGHVS, CDR2 FQNEAQ. There are 15 residues in the CDR3. V was cut by 2 bases and J by 2 bases, with 11 bases left in between. The CDR3 DNA sequence: TGTGCCAGCAGCTTATCTGGACAGCCCACAGATACGCAGTATTTT. Translation gives CASSLSGQPTDTQYF.

V is TRBV19 and J is TRBJ2-2, with D tentatively TRBD1 (5 bases). Germline CDR1 and CDR2: LNHDA and SQIVND (reference sequence). The CDR3 sequence is 16 residues long. V lost 7 bases and J lost 3, with 18 bases in between. The CDR3 nucleotides read TGTGCCAGTAATGTATTCGGGCAGGGTCACACCGGGGAGCTGTTTTTT. This translates into CASNVFGQGHTGELFF.

The chain combines TRBV6-4 with TRBJ2-3; 10 nucleotides match TRBD2. In germline, CDR1 is MRHNA, CDR2 SNTAGT. This CDR3 is built from 16 residues. With 0 bases clipped from V and 0 bases from J, the junction kept 0 bases outside the gene matches. The CDR3 here is CASSDSGLASTDTQYF. The CDR3 DNA follows: TGTGCCAGCAGTGACTCGGGACTAGCGAGCACAGATACGCAGTATTTT.

CDR3 in amino acids: CASSLSTGGGQPQHF. DNA of the CDR3: TGTGCCAGCAGCTTATCAACAGGGGGCGGTCAGCCCCAGCATTTT. The chain links TRBV7-2 to TRBJ1-5; 9 bases align to TRBD1. The CDR3 consists of 15 residues. Germline V lookup: CDR1 SGHTA, CDR2 FQGNSA. J gave up 6 bases and V 2 bases, and 5 bases lay outside the gene matches.

The rearrangement links TRBV5-4 to TRBJ2-2; 8 positions match TRBD2. CDR3 length: 14 amino acids. Trimming cost V 3 bases and J 8 bases; bases outside gene matches: 6. CDR1 and CDR2 from the germline V gene are SGHNT and YYREEE (reference sequence). CDR3 DNA sequence: TGTGCCAGCAGCTCGGGGGGGCGAGAGGGGGAGCTGTTTTTT. Translated, it gives CASSSGGREGELFF.

The chain carries TRBV7-2 and TRBJ2-5; 10 nucleotides match TRBD2. J lost 1 base, V lost 2 bases, and 1 base had no gene match. CDR1 SGHTA and CDR2 FQGNSA come from the germline V gene. This CDR3 region has 15 residues. This chain's CDR3 is CASSLSGGVQETQYF. The CDR3 DNA is TGTGCCAGCAGCTTAAGCGGGGGGGTCCAAGAGACCCAGTACTTC. Combining the CDR3 with reference TRBV7-2 and TRBJ2-5 gives the whole variable domain GAGVSQSPSNKVTEKGKDVELRCDPISGHTALYWYRQSLGQGLEFLIYFQGNSAPDKSGLPSDRFSAERTGGSVSTLTIQRTQQEDSAVYLCASSLSGGVQETQYFGPGTRLLVL.

The chain joins TRBV7-2 to TRBJ1-6; D might be TRBD1 (6 bases). Trimming took off 3 bases at V and 3 bases at J, with 9 bases between the two ends. The CDR3 has 15 amino acids. CDR1 SGHTA and CDR2 FQGNSA come from the germline V gene. Here the CDR3 DNA reads TGTGCCAGCAGCTTCAGGGACAACTATAATTCACCCCTCCACTTT. It encodes CASSFRDNYNSPLHF.

The rearrangement joins TRBV5-1 to TRBJ2-2; TRBD2 might be the D (5 bases). The CDR3 is made up of 13 amino acids. The germline V and J ends were trimmed by 4 bases and 6 bases, with 10 bases remaining between them. In germline, CDR1 is SGHRS, CDR2 YFSETQ. CDR3 coding DNA: TGCGCCAGCAGCGCGAGGGATTCCGGGGAGCTGTTTTTT. Translated, it gives CASSARDSGELFF.